Listed below are T cell receptor beta chains from one sample, sequenced in a study of Ad26.COV2.S vaccination and SARS-CoV-2 variants. TCRdb's table, derived via immunoSEQ multiplex PCR, lists solely in-frame clones and lacks some. The table includes hundreds of thousands of clones, more than 70% detected once. The material sequenced was peripheral blood, taken in a trial of Ad26.COV2.S vaccine versus placebo. The receptors stem from a person between 18 and 65 years old who received the Ad26.COV2.S COVID-19 vaccine or a placebo. CDR3s include the opening cysteine and the closing phenylalanine or tryptophan. The D gene is left open where the match is weak. Size tells how often a clone was seen (once, few, many) or the class of an expanded clone, and some rows leave it out.

CDR3 | DNA | J | V | D | size
CACTGEASPLHF | TGTGCCTGCACAGGGGAGGCTTCACCCCTCCACTTT | TRBJ1-6 | TRBV30 | TRBD1 | -
CASRRTSGGTDTQYF | TGTGCCAGCAGGCGGACTAGCGGGGGAACAGATACGCAGTATTTT | TRBJ2-3 | TRBV7-2 | TRBD2 | -
CASRTVRGSREKLFF | TGTGCCAGCAGAACCGTACGGGGGTCGAGGGAAAAACTGTTTTTT | TRBJ1-4 | TRBV6-5 | - | -
CASSRGLDSPLHF | TGTGCCAGCAGCAGGGGGCTGGATTCACCCCTCCACTTT | TRBJ1-6 | TRBV6-5 | TRBD1 | -
CASSLQADTEAFF | TGCGCCAGCAGCCTACAGGCGGACACTGAAGCTTTCTTT | TRBJ1-1 | TRBV4-1 | - | few
CSAGSGNTIYF | TGCAGTGCAGGCTCTGGAAACACCATATATTTT | TRBJ1-3 | TRBV20-1 | - | -
CAWSVREGTNTGELFF | TGTGCCTGGAGTGTACGCGAAGGGACTAACACCGGGGAGCTGTTTTTT | TRBJ2-2 | TRBV30 | - | -
CAIRGGLSTDTQYF | TGTGCCATCAGAGGGGGGCTTAGCACAGATACGCAGTATTTT | TRBJ2-3 | TRBV10-3 | - | once
CATSAPPGQGILSSYNEQFF | TGTGCCACCAGTGCTCCGCCGGGACAGGGTATCCTAAGCTCCTACAATGAGCAGTTCTTC | TRBJ2-1 | TRBV24-1 | TRBD1 | -
CATHLNTEAFF | TGTGCCACCCATTTGAACACTGAAGCTTTCTTT | TRBJ1-1 | TRBV19 | - | -
CASSVRDGRPYEQYF | TGTGCCAGCAGCGTACGAGACGGACGCCCCTACGAGCAGTACTTC | TRBJ2-7 | TRBV9 | - | -
CATSREAAANQPQHF | TGTGCCACCAGCAGAGAGGCGGCAGCCAATCAGCCCCAGCATTTT | TRBJ1-5 | TRBV15 | - | -
CASSTSGRGYTF | TGTGCCAGCAGTACATCAGGGCGTGGCTACACCTTC | TRBJ1-2 | TRBV27 | - | -
CASSLSGTGELFF | TGTGCCAGCAGCCTTTCGGGTACCGGGGAGCTGTTTTTT | TRBJ2-2 | TRBV27 | - | -
CASNLSGGETQYF | TGTGCCAGCAACCTCAGCGGAGGAGAGACCCAGTACTTC | TRBJ2-5 | TRBV6-6 | - | -
CASSLSLLAGPTDTQYF | TGTGCCAGCAGCTTATCTCTCCTAGCGGGACCCACAGATACGCAGTATTTT | TRBJ2-3 | TRBV7-2 | TRBD2 | -
CASRLAGGLYEQYF | TGTGCCAGCAGATTAGCGGGTGGCCTCTACGAGCAGTACTTC | TRBJ2-7 | TRBV2 | TRBD2 | -
CASSLAGEVNEQFF | TGTGCCAGTAGTCTAGCGGGAGAGGTTAATGAGCAGTTCTTC | TRBJ2-1 | TRBV19 | TRBD2 | -
CASSFNAGVGDTQYF | TGTGCCAGCAGCTTCAATGCGGGCGTGGGAGATACGCAGTATTTT | TRBJ2-3 | TRBV5-8 | - | -
CASSIGTGGYGYTF | TGTGCCAGTAGTATTGGGACAGGGGGGTATGGCTACACCTTC | TRBJ1-2 | TRBV19 | TRBD1 | -
CAERRGESTGELFF | TGTGCAGAAAGGCGGGGTGAGAGCACCGGGGAGCTGTTTTTT | TRBJ2-2 | TRBV7-9 | - | once
CASSLYLGTSGGGGNEQFF | TGTGCCAGCAGCTTATACCTCGGGACTAGCGGTGGGGGCGGCAATGAGCAGTTCTTC | TRBJ2-1 | TRBV7-8 | TRBD2 | -
CASSLRLAVPTDTQYF | TGTGCCAGCAGCCTCAGACTAGCGGTGCCCACAGATACGCAGTATTTT | TRBJ2-3 | TRBV4-2 | TRBD2 | -
CASSPPGQIQETQYF | TGTGCCAGCTCACCACCGGGACAGATCCAAGAGACCCAGTACTTC | TRBJ2-5 | TRBV18 | TRBD1 | -
CASSLVGGTSQETQYF | TGTGCCAGCAGCTTAGTAGGTGGAACAAGCCAAGAGACCCAGTACTTC | TRBJ2-5 | TRBV7-2 | - | -
CASSPPGQLKNIQYF | TGTGCCAGCAGCCCCCCGGGACAGCTCAAAAACATTCAGTACTTC | TRBJ2-4 | TRBV11-2 | TRBD1 | -
CASSRGEGVETQYF | TGTGCCAGTAGCCGGGGCGAGGGGGTGGAGACCCAGTACTTC | TRBJ2-5 | TRBV19 | - | -
CASSLFFQGSTEAFF | TGTGCCAGCAGTTTATTCTTTCAGGGTAGCACTGAAGCTTTCTTT | TRBJ1-1 | TRBV27 | - | -
CAWSVGNTGELFF | TGTGCCTGGAGTGTCGGGAACACCGGGGAGCTGTTTTTT | TRBJ2-2 | TRBV30 | - | -
CASSQAPLWPGELFF | TGTGCCAGCAGCCAAGCCCCTCTTTGGCCCGGGGAGCTGTTTTTT | TRBJ2-2 | TRBV4-2 | - | -
CASRDRHTGELFF | TGTGCCAGCCGGGACCGTCACACCGGGGAGCTGTTTTTT | TRBJ2-2 | TRBV19 | - | -
CASSQGVGGSFSGANVLTF | TGCGCCAGCAGTCAGGGAGTTGGGGGATCCTTCTCTGGGGCCAACGTCCTGACTTTC | TRBJ2-6 | TRBV4-1 | - | -
CASGGTGEYGYTF | TGTGCCAGCGGAGGGACAGGGGAATATGGCTACACCTTC | TRBJ1-2 | TRBV2 | TRBD1 | -
CASSIAGTYSNQPQHF | TGTGCCAGTAGTATCGCGGGGACCTATAGCAATCAGCCCCAGCATTTT | TRBJ1-5 | TRBV19 | - | -
CASSPRKGAIAEQYF | TGTGCCAGCTCACCACGTAAGGGGGCAATCGCCGAGCAGTACTTC | TRBJ2-7 | TRBV18 | TRBD1 | -
CASSLGQAHREAFF | TGTGCCAGCAGCTTGGGACAGGCTCACAGAGAAGCTTTCTTT | TRBJ1-1 | TRBV5-5 | - | -
CASSPPGGELFF | TGTGCCAGCAGTCCTCCAGGGGGGGAGCTGTTTTTT | TRBJ2-2 | TRBV2 | - | -
CASRSETNYGYTF | TGTGCCAGCAGGAGCGAAACTAACTATGGCTACACCTTC | TRBJ1-2 | TRBV7-9 | - | -
CASSPPTGVGETQYF | TGTGCCAGCAGCCCCCCGACAGGGGTTGGCGAGACCCAGTACTTC | TRBJ2-5 | TRBV5-5 | TRBD1 | -
CASSKIRTGDAAEQFF | TGTGCCAGCAGCAAAATTCGGACAGGGGACGCGGCTGAGCAGTTCTTC | TRBJ2-1 | TRBV11-2 | TRBD1 | once
CASSSSGVSPQHF | TGTGCCAGCAGTTCCTCGGGGGTCAGCCCCCAGCATTTT | TRBJ1-5 | TRBV27 | - | -
CASRGNSGGDNEQFF | TGTGCCAGCAGAGGGAATAGCGGGGGGGACAATGAGCAGTTCTTC | TRBJ2-1 | TRBV2 | TRBD2 | once
CASSIRTEAFF | TGTGCCAGCAGCATCAGGACCGAAGCTTTCTTT | TRBJ1-1 | TRBV7-9 | - | -
CASSLQGAEEKLFF | TGCGCCAGCAGCCTACAGGGGGCGGAAGAAAAACTGTTTTTT | TRBJ1-4 | TRBV5-1 | TRBD1 | many
CASSLGNRETQYF | TGTGCCAGCAGCTTAGGTAACAGAGAGACCCAGTACTTC | TRBJ2-5 | TRBV7-9 | - | -
CASSQGAWETQYF | TGTGCCAGCAGCCAAGGGGCCTGGGAGACCCAGTACTTC | TRBJ2-5 | TRBV14 | - | -
CASGVTGTYQPQHF | TGTGCCAGCGGGGTGACAGGGACATATCAGCCCCAGCATTTT | TRBJ1-5 | TRBV7-2 | TRBD1 | -
CAISSPGGTGDEQYF | TGTGCCATCAGTTCTCCTGGGGGGACAGGGGACGAGCAGTACTTC | TRBJ2-7 | TRBV10-3 | TRBD1 | -
CASSQEDGDAYEQYF | TGTGCCAGCAGCCAAGAGGACGGAGACGCCTACGAGCAGTACTTC | TRBJ2-7 | TRBV4-2 | - | -
CASTLEGTDTQYF | TGTGCCAGTACCCTGGAAGGTACAGATACGCAGTATTTT | TRBJ2-3 | TRBV19 | - | -
CASSQVTTQETQYF | TGTGCCAGCAGCCAAGTTACCACCCAAGAGACCCAGTACTTC | TRBJ2-5 | TRBV4-2 | - | -